This T cell receptor (beta chain) was found in a study of beta chain features in type 1 diabetes. Study context: What patients shared with healthy donors was a similar profile of age, gender and cell yields.

Investigators reverse transcribed all isolated RNA, so they sequenced expressed TCRB transcripts. Naive, central memory and regulatory T cell samples produced a mean of approximately 3.6 million reads. The method was immunoSEQ multiplex PCR; TCRdb's version includes in-frame clones alone and lacks a portion of them. The sample contains a few hundred thousand clones, 10% to 15% of which appear only once. Averaging approximately 0.11 L, one heparinised blood draw was given by each donor. Researchers reported sorting CD4+ naive, central memory, regulatory and stem cell-like memory cells via CD45RO/CCR7/CD25/CD127/CD95/CD27. The CDR3 has 14 amino acids. Trimming removed 6 bases from V and 0 bases from J, with 6 bases in between. Germline loops: CDR1 MNHEY, CDR2 SMNVEV (reference sequence).

V gene TRBV27 combines with J gene TRBJ2-6, with D unclear. Sequencing was done on a sample of naive CD4+ T cells from blood. The TCR originated in a man between 18 and 35 years old in good health. CDR3 in DNA: TGTGCCAGCAGACTCCTCTCTGGGGCCAACGTCCTGACTTTC. Protein: CASRLLSGANVLTF.